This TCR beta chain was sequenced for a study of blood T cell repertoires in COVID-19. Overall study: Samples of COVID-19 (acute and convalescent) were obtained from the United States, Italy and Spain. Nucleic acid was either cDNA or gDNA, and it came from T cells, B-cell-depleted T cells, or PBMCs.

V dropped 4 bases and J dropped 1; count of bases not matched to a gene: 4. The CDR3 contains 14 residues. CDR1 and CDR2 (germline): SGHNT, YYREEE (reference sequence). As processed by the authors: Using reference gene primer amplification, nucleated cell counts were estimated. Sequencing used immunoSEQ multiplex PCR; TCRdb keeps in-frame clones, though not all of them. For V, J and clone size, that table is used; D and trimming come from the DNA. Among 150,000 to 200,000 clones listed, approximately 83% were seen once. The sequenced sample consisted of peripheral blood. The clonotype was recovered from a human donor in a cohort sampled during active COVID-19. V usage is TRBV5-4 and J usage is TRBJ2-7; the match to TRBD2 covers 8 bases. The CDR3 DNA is TGTGCCAGCAGCGAGACTAGCGCTTCCTACGAGCAGTACTTC. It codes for CASSETSASYEQYF.